This T cell receptor (beta chain) was identified in a study of cytomegalovirus exposure and HLA in healthy donors. CDR3 length: 14 residues. Germline trimming cut 4 bases from V and 7 bases from J; bases unmatched to any gene: 6. Germline V lookup: CDR1 SGHRS, CDR2 YFSETQ. This clone occurred a few times. Its antigen is not identified. The PCR ran on 60 Vbeta and 13 Jbeta primers. In the original workflow: A follow-up analysis tallied around 80 million unique TCR beta chains, roughly 11 million shared. The method was immunoSEQ multiplex PCR; TCRdb's version includes in-frame clones alone and lacks a portion of them. V and J calls and clone size are given by that table; D and trimming were obtained from the DNA. The sample includes 100,000 to 150,000 clones, over 70% of them seen just once. Study-wide points: Immune exposure information available was restricted to CMV serostatus.

The rearrangement uses TRBV5-1 and TRBJ1-4; 8 bases align to TRBD1. Sequencing was performed on PBMCs. This receptor was taken from a female donor in good health and CMV-seronegative. CDR3 residues: CASSLQGASEKLFF. CDR3 nucleotide sequence: TGCGCCAGCAGCCTCCAGGGGGCGAGTGAAAAACTGTTTTTT.